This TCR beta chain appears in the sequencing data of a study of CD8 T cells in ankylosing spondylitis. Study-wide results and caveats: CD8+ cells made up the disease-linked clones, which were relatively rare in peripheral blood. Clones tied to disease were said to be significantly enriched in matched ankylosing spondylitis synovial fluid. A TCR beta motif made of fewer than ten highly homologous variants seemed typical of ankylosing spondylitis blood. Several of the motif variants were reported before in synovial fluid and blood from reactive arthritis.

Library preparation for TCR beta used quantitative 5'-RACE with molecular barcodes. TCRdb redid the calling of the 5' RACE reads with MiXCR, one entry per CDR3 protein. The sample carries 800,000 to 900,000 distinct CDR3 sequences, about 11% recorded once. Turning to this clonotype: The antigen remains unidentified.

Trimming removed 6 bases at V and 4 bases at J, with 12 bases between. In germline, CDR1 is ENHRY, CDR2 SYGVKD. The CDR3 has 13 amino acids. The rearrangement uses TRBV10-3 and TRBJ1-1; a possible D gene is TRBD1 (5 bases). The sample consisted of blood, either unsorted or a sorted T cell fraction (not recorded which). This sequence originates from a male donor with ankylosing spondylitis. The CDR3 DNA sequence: TGTGCCATCAGCCGAGGGGAGGGCACTGAAGCTTTCTTT. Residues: CAISRGEGTEAFF.